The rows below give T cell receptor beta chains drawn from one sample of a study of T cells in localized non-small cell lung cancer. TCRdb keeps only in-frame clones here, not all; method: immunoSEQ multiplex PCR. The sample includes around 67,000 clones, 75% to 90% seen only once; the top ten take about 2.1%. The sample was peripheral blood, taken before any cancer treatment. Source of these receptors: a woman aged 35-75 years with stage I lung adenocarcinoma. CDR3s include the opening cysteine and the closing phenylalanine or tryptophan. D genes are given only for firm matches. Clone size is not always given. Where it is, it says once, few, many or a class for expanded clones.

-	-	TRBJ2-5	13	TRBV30	TGTGCCTTGCAGGGTAACCCTCAAGAGACCCAGTACTTC	CALQGNPQETQYF
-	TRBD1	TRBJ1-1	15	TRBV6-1	TGTGCCAGCAGTAAAATAAGACAGGGTGGCACTGAAGCTTTCTTT	CASSKIRQGGTEAFF
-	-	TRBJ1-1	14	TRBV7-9	TGTGCCAGCAGCTTTTTGACAGTCGTCTCTGAAGCTTTCTTT	CASSFLTVVSEAFF
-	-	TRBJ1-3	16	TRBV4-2	TGTGCCAGCAGCCGCCTGGGGGGGCAAGCTGGAAACACCATATATTTT	CASSRLGGQAGNTIYF
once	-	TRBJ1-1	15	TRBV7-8	TGTGCCAGCAGCTTAGAAGCAGGCTTGAACACTGAAGCTTTCTTT	CASSLEAGLNTEAFF
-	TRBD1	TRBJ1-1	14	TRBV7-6	TGTGCCAGCAGCTTAGCTCTAACAGGGGGCAAGGCTTTCTTT	CASSLALTGGKAFF
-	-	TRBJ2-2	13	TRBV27	TGTGCCAGCAGTTTTCAGGGGACCGGGGAGCTGTTTTTT	CASSFQGTGELFF
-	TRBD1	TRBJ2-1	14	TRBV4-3	TGCGCCAGCAGCCAAGATAGACAGGGCGATGAGCAGTTCTTC	CASSQDRQGDEQFF
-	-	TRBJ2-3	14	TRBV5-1	TGCGCCAGCAGCTTGGCCAGGAGCACAGATACGCAGTATTTT	CASSLARSTDTQYF
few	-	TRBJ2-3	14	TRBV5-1	TGCGCCAGCAGCTTGTCGGCAGCCACAGATACGCAGTATTTT	CASSLSAATDTQYF
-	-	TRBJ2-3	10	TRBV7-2	TGTGCCAGCGCTTCAGATACGCAGTATTTT	CASASDTQYF
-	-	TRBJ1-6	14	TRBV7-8	TGTGCCAGCAGCTCACTTGAGGATAATTCACCCCTCCACTTT	CASSSLEDNSPLHF
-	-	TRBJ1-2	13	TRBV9	TGTGCCAGCAGCGTGGGGGGGAGATATGGCTACACCTTC	CASSVGGRYGYTF
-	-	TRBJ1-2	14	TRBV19	TGTGCCAGTAGTGGAACAGCAGCAAACTATGGCTACACCTTC	CASSGTAANYGYTF
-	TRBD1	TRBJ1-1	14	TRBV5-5	TGTGCCAGCAGCCCCCGGGACAGAAATTCTGAAGCTTTCTTT	CASSPRDRNSEAFF
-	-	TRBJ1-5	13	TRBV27	TGTGCCAGCAGACCCTCCGAGTATCAGCCCCAGCATTTT	CASRPSEYQPQHF
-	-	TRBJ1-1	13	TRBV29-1	TGCAGCGTTGGGGCTGCTACGAACACTGAAGCTTTCTTT	CSVGAATNTEAFF
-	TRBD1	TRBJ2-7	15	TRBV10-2	TGCGCCAGCAGTGAGTCAACAGGGGGCATCTACGAGCAGTACTTC	CASSESTGGIYEQYF
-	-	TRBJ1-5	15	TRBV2	TGTGCCAGCAGCCCCGATATGGACCAAGGACTGGGAAGGCATTTT	CASSPDMDQGLGRHF
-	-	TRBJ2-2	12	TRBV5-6	TGTGCCAGCAGAGGGTTGGTCGGGGAGCTGTTTTTT	CASRGLVGELFF
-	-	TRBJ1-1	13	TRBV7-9	TGTGCCAGCAGCCACGAGTCTAACACTGAAGCTTTCTTT	CASSHESNTEAFF
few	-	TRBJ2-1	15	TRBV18	TGTGCCAGCTCACCAGACAGCCACTCTTACAATGAGCAGTTCTTC	CASSPDSHSYNEQFF
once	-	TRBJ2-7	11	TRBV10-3	TGTGCCATCAGTGATAAACTCGAGCAGTACTTC	CAISDKLEQYF
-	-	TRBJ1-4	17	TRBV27	TGTGCCAGCAGTTTATCCTACCATTCTACAACTAATGAAAAACTGTTTTTT	CASSLSYHSTTNEKLFF
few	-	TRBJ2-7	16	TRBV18	TGTGCCAGCTCAATAAGGTCCCCTAGAAGGGATGTGGAGCAGTACTTC	CASSIRSPRRDVEQYF
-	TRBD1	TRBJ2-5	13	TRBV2	TGTGCCAGCACGACAGGGATGCAAGAGACCCAGTACTTC	CASTTGMQETQYF
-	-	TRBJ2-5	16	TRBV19	TGTGCCAGTAGTTCCCCCGGCCTGAGTCTAGCCGAGACCCAGTACTTC	CASSSPGLSLAETQYF
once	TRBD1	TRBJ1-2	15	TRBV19	TGTGCCAGTAGTATTTCTGGCCAGGGGGGCTATGGCTACACCTTC	CASSISGQGGYGYTF
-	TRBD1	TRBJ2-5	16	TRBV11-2	TGTGCCAGCAGCCCCCTCCGGGACAGGCCCTGGGAGACCCAGTACTTC	CASSPLRDRPWETQYF
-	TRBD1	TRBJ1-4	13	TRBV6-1	TGTGCCAGCCTGAAGGGGGCGGGTGAAAAACTGTTTTTT	CASLKGAGEKLFF
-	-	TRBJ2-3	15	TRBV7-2	TGTGCCAGCAGCCCAGGAAGGCGGGGCACAGATACGCAGTATTTT	CASSPGRRGTDTQYF
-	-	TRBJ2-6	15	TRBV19	TGTGCCAGTAGTATAGGGGTGGCTGGGGCCAACGTCCTGACTTTC	CASSIGVAGANVLTF
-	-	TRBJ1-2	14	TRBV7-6	TGTGCCAGCAGCTTAGCGGGGGTGGACTATGGCTACACCTTC	CASSLAGVDYGYTF
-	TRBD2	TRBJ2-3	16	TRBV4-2	TGTGCCAGCAGCCAAAGTGCGGGGGGGCCAGGAGATACGCAGTATTTT	CASSQSAGGPGDTQYF
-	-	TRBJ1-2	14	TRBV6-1	TGTGCCAGCAGTGAGGGACACCGACTATATGGCTACACCTTC	CASSEGHRLYGYTF
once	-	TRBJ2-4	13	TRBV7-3	TGTGCCAGCAGCCCTCAGGGGCGTTCAATTCAGTACTTC	CASSPQGRSIQYF
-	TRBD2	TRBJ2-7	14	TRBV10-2	TGCGCCAGCAGCGGACTAGCGGGACGGGGCGAGCAGTACTTC	CASSGLAGRGEQYF
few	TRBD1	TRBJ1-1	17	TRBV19	TGTGCCAGTAGTAGGCTGGACCTAGGGGGCCGAAACACTGAAGCTTTCTTT	CASSRLDLGGRNTEAFF
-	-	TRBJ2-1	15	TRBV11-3	TGTGCCAGCAGCTCCTCTACGGGATCCTACAATGAGCAGTTCTTC	CASSSSTGSYNEQFF
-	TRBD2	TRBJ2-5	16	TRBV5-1	TGCGCCAGCAGCTTCGGGACTAGCGGGTTACAAGAGACCCAGTACTTC	CASSFGTSGLQETQYF
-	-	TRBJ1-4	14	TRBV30	TGTGCCTGGAGTGTACGAGGGGTTAGTGAAAAACTGTTTTTT	CAWSVRGVSEKLFF
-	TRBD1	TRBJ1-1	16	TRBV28	TGTGCCAGCAGTTTTTACCGAGGACAGGGGCTCGCTGAAGCTTTCTTT	CASSFYRGQGLAEAFF
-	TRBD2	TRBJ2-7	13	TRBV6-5	TGTGCCAGCACTAGCGGGAGGGCCCACGAGCAGTACTTC	CASTSGRAHEQYF
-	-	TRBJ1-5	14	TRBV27	TGTGCCAGCAGTTTCCGGGGGGTCAATCAGCCCCAGCATTTT	CASSFRGVNQPQHF
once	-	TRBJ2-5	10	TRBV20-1	TGCAGTGCTGCTACGGAGACCCAGTACTTC	CSAATETQYF
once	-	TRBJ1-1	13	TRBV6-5	TGTGCCAGCAGTTTTAGGGGTAACACTGAAGCTTTCTTT	CASSFRGNTEAFF
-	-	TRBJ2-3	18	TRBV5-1	TGCGCCAGCACCTCCCTCCAGACTCTCGGAGACGGAGGAGGAACGCAGTATTTT	CASTSLQTLGDGGGTQYF
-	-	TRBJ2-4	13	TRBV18	TGTGCCAGCTCACCGGAGCTAGAGGGCATTCAGTACTTC	CASSPELEGIQYF
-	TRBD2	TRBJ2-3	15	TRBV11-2	TGTGCCAGCAGCTCGAGACTAGCGGGCACAGATACGCAGTATTTT	CASSSRLAGTDTQYF
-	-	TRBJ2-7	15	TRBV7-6	TGTGCCAGCAGCTTAATGGGGGCCCCTTTGGACGAGCAGTACTTC	CASSLMGAPLDEQYF
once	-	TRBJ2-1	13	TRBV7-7	TGTGCCAGCAGCCGGACGGCAATTGATGAGCAGTTCTTC	CASSRTAIDEQFF
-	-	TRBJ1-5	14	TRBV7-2	TGTGCCAGCAGCAAAGGCGGGAGCAATCAGCCCCAGCATTTT	CASSKGGSNQPQHF
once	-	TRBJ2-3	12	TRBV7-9	TGTGCCAGCAGCCTTAGCACAGATACGCAGTATTTT	CASSLSTDTQYF
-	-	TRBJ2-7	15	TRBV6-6	TGTGCCAGCAGTTACGGGGGCTTCACTTCCTACGAGCAGTACTTC	CASSYGGFTSYEQYF
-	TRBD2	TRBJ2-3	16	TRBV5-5	TGTGCCAGCAGCTTCGGAAGCGGGAGGCCTCGGGATACGCAGTATTTT	CASSFGSGRPRDTQYF
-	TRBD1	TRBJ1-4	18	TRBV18	TGTGCCAGCTCACCACTTTGGACAGGCCCTGCAACTAATGAAAAACTGTTTTTT	CASSPLWTGPATNEKLFF
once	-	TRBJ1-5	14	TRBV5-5	TGTGCCAGCAGCTTTAGACAGGCCGATCAGCCCCAGCATTTT	CASSFRQADQPQHF